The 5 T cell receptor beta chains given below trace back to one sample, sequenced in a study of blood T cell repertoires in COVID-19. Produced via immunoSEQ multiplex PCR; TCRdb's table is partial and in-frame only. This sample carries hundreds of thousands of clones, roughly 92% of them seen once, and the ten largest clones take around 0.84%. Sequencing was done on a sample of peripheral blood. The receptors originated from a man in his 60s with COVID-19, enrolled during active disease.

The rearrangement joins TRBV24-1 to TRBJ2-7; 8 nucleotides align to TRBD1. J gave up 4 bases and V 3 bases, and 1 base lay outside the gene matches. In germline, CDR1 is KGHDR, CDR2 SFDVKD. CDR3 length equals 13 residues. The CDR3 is CATSDGTGYEQYF. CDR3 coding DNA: TGTGCCACCAGTGATGGGACAGGTTACGAGCAGTACTTC.

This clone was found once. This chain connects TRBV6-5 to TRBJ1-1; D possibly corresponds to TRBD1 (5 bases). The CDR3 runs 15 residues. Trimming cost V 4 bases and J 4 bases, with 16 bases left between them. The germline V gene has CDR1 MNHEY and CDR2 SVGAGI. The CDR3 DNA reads TGTGCCAGCAGTTCGAGATTAATCGGGGGCACTGAAGCTTTCTTT. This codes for CASSSRLIGGTEAFF.

As DNA, the CDR3 is TGCAGCGTTGATGGATTGGACAGGGACTATGGCTACACCTTC. Residues: CSVDGLDRDYGYTF. The genes are TRBV29-1 and TRBJ1-2; 8 bases fit TRBD1. CDR3 length: 14 residues. Germline V gene data show CDR1 as SQVTM and CDR2 as ANQGSEA. V lost 3 bases to trimming and J lost 3 bases; unmatched junction nucleotides: 6.

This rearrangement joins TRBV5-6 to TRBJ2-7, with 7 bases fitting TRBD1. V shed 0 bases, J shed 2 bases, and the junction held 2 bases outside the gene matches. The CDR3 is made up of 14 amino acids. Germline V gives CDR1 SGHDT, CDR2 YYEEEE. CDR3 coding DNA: TGTGCCAGCAGCTTGGGAGGGACAGCCTACGAGCAGTACTTC. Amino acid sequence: CASSLGGTAYEQYF. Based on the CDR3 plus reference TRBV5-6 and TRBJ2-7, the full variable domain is DAGVTQSPTHLIKTRGQQVTLRCSPKSGHDTVSWYQQALGQGPQFIFQYYEEEERQRGNFPDRFSGHQFPNYSSELNVNALLLGDSALYLCASSLGGTAYEQYFGPGTRLTVT.

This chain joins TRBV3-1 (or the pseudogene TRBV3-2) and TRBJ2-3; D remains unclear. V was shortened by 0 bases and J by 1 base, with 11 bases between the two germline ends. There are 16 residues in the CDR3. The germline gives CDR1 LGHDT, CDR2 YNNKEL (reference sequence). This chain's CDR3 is CASSQDAELRTDTQYF. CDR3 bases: TGTGCCAGCAGCCAAGATGCGGAGCTCCGCACAGATACGCAGTATTTT.